What follows describes a single T cell receptor beta chain. Sequenced by immunoSEQ multiplex PCR; TCRdb stores in-frame clones only, minus some. The sample yields 200,000 or so clones, more than 80% seen once. This specimen comes from a study of blood T cell repertoires in COVID-19. Overall study: Whether acute or convalescent, the COVID-19 samples came from the United States, Italy and Spain.

Recruits, aged about 18 to 90 years, lived in some 25 US areas. The receptor was derived from a woman aged 18-30 years who had recovered from COVID-19. The sequencing input was PBMCs or T cells enriched from blood (not recorded which).

CDR3 amino acids: CASSPGDSGNYGYTF. The CDR3 coding sequence is TGTGCCAGCAGTCCCGGGGACAGCGGAAACTATGGCTACACCTTC. The gene calls are TRBV6-5 and TRBJ1-2, with 7 bases that match TRBD1. The CDR3 covers 15 residues. V dropped 5 bases and J dropped 2; count of bases not matched to a gene: 8. The germline CDR1 and CDR2 sequences are MNHEY and SVGAGI.